This entry lists 27 T cell receptor beta chains sequenced from one sample in a study of T-cell reconstitution after alpha-beta-depleted transplantation in children. During its preparation, the TCRbeta library received unique molecular identifiers. TCRdb reprocessed the PCR reads via MiXCR and lists one record per CDR3 protein. The table shows approximately 590,000 distinct CDR3 sequences, with approximately 10% occurring only once. Specimen: PBMCs from the stem cell graft donor, collected from the stem cell graft. The receptor set was obtained from a human donor who donated a stem cell graft to a child with acute myeloid leukemia.

This clonotype was counted only a few times. The chain links TRBV6-2 or TRBV6-3 to TRBJ2-5, with 7 bases fitting TRBD1. The CDR3 consists of 13 residues. The V and J ends lost 6 bases and 5 bases, in that order; junction bases with no gene match: 6. Germline values: CDR1 MNHEY, CDR2 SVGEGT. The CDR3, as DNA: TGTGCCAGCAGAGCCACAGGGGTTGAGACCCAGTACTTC. Its translation is CASRATGVETQYF.

This clonotype appeared a few times. The chain combines TRBV6-2 or TRBV6-3 with TRBJ2-1; TRBD2 might be the D (5 bases). The CDR3 spans 15 residues. Germline V lookup: CDR1 MNHEY, CDR2 SVGEGT. V shed 4 bases and J shed 6 bases, with 16 bases lying between them. CDR3 sequence reads: CASSSYTGKSNEQFF. The CDR3 DNA reads TGTGCCAGCAGTTCATATACCGGGAAAAGCAATGAGCAGTTCTTC.

This clonotype was counted only a few times. The chain recombines TRBV5-1 with TRBJ2-2; D ambiguous. Germline CDR1 is SGHRS and CDR2 is YFSETQ. With 3 bases removed from V and 6 bases from J, the gap between germline ends came to 12 bases. This CDR3 spans 14 amino acids. In DNA form, the CDR3 reads TGCGCCAGCAGCTCTGACTTAGGCCCCGGGGAGCTGTTTTTT. This translates into CASSSDLGPGELFF. Full variable domain (remainder filled in from reference TRBV5-1 and TRBJ2-2): KAGVTQTPRYLIKTRGQQVTLSCSPISGHRSVSWYQQTPGQGLQFLFEYFSETQRNKGNFPGRFSGRQFSNSRSEMNVSTLELGDSALYLCASSSDLGPGELFFGEGSRLTVL.

This sequence joins TRBV12-3 or TRBV12-4 and TRBJ2-1; TRBD2 matches 9 bases. Trimming at V came to 3 bases and at J to 4 bases, leaving 13 bases not matched to a gene. The CDR3 is made up of 18 amino acids. This CDR3 reads CASSLGRWGSGSYNEQFF. CDR3 nucleotide sequence: TGTGCCAGCAGTTTGGGAAGATGGGGTAGCGGGAGTTACAATGAGCAGTTCTTC.

V gene TRBV12-3 or TRBV12-4 combines with J gene TRBJ1-5; a possible D gene is TRBD1 (5 bases). The CDR3 runs 16 residues. Trimming removed 1 base from V and 6 bases from J, with 16 bases in between. Written as DNA, the CDR3 is TGTGCCAGCAGTTTAGGGGGAGCGCAGGGCGGTCAGCCCCAGCATTTT. Its translation: CASSLGGAQGGQPQHF.

This chain connects TRBV5-1 to TRBJ1-5, with D unclear. Germline CDR1 reads SGHRS; CDR2 reads YFSETQ. The CDR3 contains 14 residues. Trimming stripped 0 bases from V and 3 bases from J, with 7 bases between. CDR3 sequence: CASSLESTNQPQHF. Written as DNA, the CDR3 is TGCGCCAGCAGCTTGGAAAGCACCAATCAGCCCCAGCATTTT.

This clonotype has at least ten counts. The genes are TRBV15 and TRBJ2-1; 7 bases line up with TRBD1. Germline V gene sequence: CDR1 LNHNV, CDR2 YYDKDF (reference sequence). This CDR3 contains 15 residues. V lost 0 bases and J lost 9; bases outside the gene matches: 8. CDR3 DNA: TGTGCCACCAGCAGAGAACGACAGGGATTATCTGAGCAGTTCTTC. As protein: CATSRERQGLSEQFF.

The chain recombines TRBV9 with TRBJ1-5; 7 positions match TRBD1. The CDR3 runs 17 residues. Germline CDR1 SGDLS, CDR2 YYNGEE. V dropped 3 bases and J dropped 2; count of bases not matched to a gene: 11. The CDR3 loop reads CASSAGGTVRGNQPQHF. The CDR3 region has the DNA TGTGCCAGCAGCGCGGGGGGGACAGTGAGGGGCAATCAGCCCCAGCATTTT.

The chain uses TRBV12-3 or TRBV12-4 and TRBJ1-5; 7 bases match TRBD1. This CDR3 has 15 amino acids. V was pared by 5 bases and J by 6 bases, with 10 bases of the junction left unmatched. CDR3 DNA: TGTGCCAGCAGTGCTGACAGGGTGACCGTTCAGCCCCAGCATTTT. Translating gives CASSADRVTVQPQHF.

This clonotype was detected a few times. The chain has TRBV7-2 and TRBJ2-3, with 10 bases lining up with TRBD1. J gave up 6 bases and V 7 bases, and 7 bases lay outside the gene matches. This CDR3 is built from 14 residues. CDR1 SGHTA and CDR2 FQGNSA come from the germline V gene. This chain's CDR3 is CASTQTGGLDTQYF. DNA of the CDR3: TGTGCCAGCACCCAGACAGGGGGCTTGGATACGCAGTATTTT.

This clonotype was seen only a few times. The chain uses TRBV25-1 and TRBJ2-6, with D unresolved. Trimming shortened V by 4 bases and J by 2 bases, and 12 bases separated the two germline ends. The CDR3 sequence is 16 residues long. The germline CDR1 and CDR2 sequences are MGHDK and SYGVNS. The DNA of the CDR3 is TGTGCCAGCAGTGCGAGTGGTTTCCCTGGGGCCAACGTCCTGACTTTC. It codes for CASSASGFPGANVLTF.

This chain joins TRBV3-1 and TRBJ1-6; no firm D call. This CDR3 comprises 14 residues. Looked up from germline, CDR1 is LGHDT and CDR2 is YNNKEL (reference sequence). Trimming took off 6 bases at V and 6 bases at J, with 12 bases between the two ends. CDR3 sequence: CASRKGLPNSPLHF. The CDR3 DNA reads TGTGCCAGCAGGAAAGGATTACCTAATTCACCCCTCCACTTT.

This clonotype was counted between two and nine times. The chain links TRBV30 to TRBJ1-3; D gene ambiguous. The germline CDR1 and CDR2 sequences are GTSNPN and SVGIG (reference sequence). V dropped 6 bases and J dropped 7 bases, with 10 bases sitting between them. The CDR3 runs 11 residues. The chain's CDR3 is CACVNGNTIYF. CDR3 in DNA: TGTGCCTGCGTAAATGGGAACACCATATATTTT.

In the case of this clonotype: A read error may be the cause here, since a much bigger clone is one base away. This sequence joins TRBV28 and TRBJ1-5; D uncertain. The length of the CDR3 is 12 residues. The germline V and J ends were trimmed by 6 bases and 11 bases, with 14 bases remaining between them. Germline assignment: CDR1 MDHEN and CDR2 SYDVKM. CDR3 sequence: CASRVSAQAQHF. CDR3 bases: TGTGCCAGCAGGGTAAGCGCCCAGGCCCAGCATTTT.

This clonotype was found many times. The CDR3 reads CASSSATGASYEQYF. The CDR3 bases are TGTGCCAGCAGCTCTGCGACAGGGGCCTCCTACGAGCAGTACTTC. This chain joins TRBV7-3 and TRBJ2-7, with TRBD1 matching 8 bases. CDR1 and CDR2 (germline): SGHTA, FQGTGA. This CDR3 comprises 15 residues. Trimming at V came to 4 bases and at J to 0 bases, leaving 5 bases not matched to a gene.

V and J are TRBV30 and TRBJ2-7; TRBD2 aligns across 10 bases. In germline, CDR1 is GTSNPN, CDR2 SVGIG (reference sequence). CDR3 size: 17 residues. V shed 1 base and J 0 bases; nucleotides not matched to a gene: 9. This CDR3 is CAWSDSSGRSNSYEQYF. The DNA for the CDR3 is TGTGCCTGGAGTGACAGTAGCGGGAGGTCGAACTCCTACGAGCAGTACTTC. Variable domain in full (rest from reference TRBV30 and TRBJ2-7): SQTIHQWPATLVQPVGSPLSLECTVEGTSNPNLYWYRQAAGRGLQLLFYSVGIGQISSEVPQNLSASRPQDRQFILSSKKLLLSDSGFYLCAWSDSSGRSNSYEQYFGPGTRLTVT.

About this clonotype: Because it lacks the conserved phenylalanine or tryptophan at the end, this CDR3 is likely a read error. J is TRBJ2-5 and V is TRBV9; D possibly corresponds to TRBD2 (6 bases). V was pared by 6 bases and J by 5 bases, with 23 bases between. The germline CDR1 and CDR2 sequences are SGDLS and YYNGEE. The CDR3 is made up of 16 amino acids. CDR3 in amino acids: CASTPGFAGSEETQYV. In DNA form, the CDR3 reads TGTGCCAGCACCCCCGGTTTCGCCGGGAGCGAGGAGACCCAGTACGTC.

The sample holds many counts of this clonotype. V usage is TRBV5-1 and J usage is TRBJ2-7; 9 bases align to TRBD2. CDR3 size: 15 residues. The V gene's germline CDR1 is SGHRS and CDR2 YFSETQ. With 4 bases clipped from V and 2 bases from J, the junction kept 7 bases outside the gene matches. CDR3 loop: CASSTSSGATYEQYF. In DNA, the CDR3 is TGCGCCAGCAGCACCTCTAGCGGGGCTACCTACGAGCAGTACTTC.

In this sample, this clonotype turned up many times. The chain combines TRBV27 with TRBJ2-7; the D is unclear. Trimming stripped 0 bases from V and 1 base from J, with 13 bases between. There are 16 residues in the CDR3. Germline V gene sequence: CDR1 MNHEY, CDR2 SMNVEV (reference sequence). CDR3 sequence: CASSLSAGSGSYEQYF. CDR3 sequence (DNA): TGTGCCAGCAGTTTATCAGCAGGCTCTGGATCCTACGAGCAGTACTTC.

The V and J genes are TRBV3-1 and TRBJ2-1; D remains unclear. V shed 2 bases and J shed 1 base, with 9 bases lying between them. This CDR3 comprises 15 residues. The V gene's germline CDR1 is LGHDT and CDR2 YNNKEL (reference sequence). This CDR3 reads CASSQSSSSYNEQFF. CDR3 nucleotide sequence: TGTGCCAGCAGCCAAAGCTCGTCATCCTACAATGAGCAGTTCTTC.

CDR3 sequence (DNA): TGTGCCAGCAGTGACCCAACCAGCACAGATACGCAGTATTTT. Translation: CASSDPTSTDTQYF. The genes are TRBV25-1 and TRBJ2-3; no clear D. V lost 3 bases, J lost 0 bases, and 7 bases lay in between. This CDR3 is built from 14 residues. CDR1 and CDR2 from the germline V gene are MGHDK and SYGVNS.

In this sample, this clonotype turned up many times. The rearrangement links TRBV6-5 to TRBJ1-2; D is uncertain. Trimming took 6 bases from V and 0 from J, leaving 14 bases between them. Germline CDR1 reads MNHEY; CDR2 reads SVGAGI. This CDR3 is 15 amino acids long. CDR3 sequence: CASSLSGIANYGYTF. CDR3 coding DNA: TGTGCCAGCAGCCTCTCGGGCATAGCTAACTATGGCTACACCTTC.

This clonotype was recorded a few times. The V call is TRBV5-1, the J call TRBJ1-1; D unclear. V was shortened by 3 bases and J by 1 base, with 13 bases between the two germline ends. The CDR3 runs 15 residues. CDR1 and CDR2 (germline): SGHRS, YFSETQ. CDR3 region: CASSSTLTANTEAFF. The CDR3 DNA reads as TGCGCCAGCAGCTCCACCTTGACGGCGAACACTGAAGCTTTCTTT.

The rearrangement uses TRBV7-3 and TRBJ1-3; TRBD1 might be the D (5 bases). Germline V gene sequence: CDR1 SGHTA, CDR2 FQGTGA. This CDR3 contains 13 residues. Trimming stripped 3 bases from V and 8 bases from J, with 11 bases between. CDR3 loop: CASSLGAQDTIYF. The CDR3 region has the DNA TGTGCCAGCAGCTTGGGTGCACAGGACACCATATATTTT.

V and J are TRBV6-1 and TRBJ2-1; the match to TRBD2 covers 7 bases. V lost 10 bases and J lost 5; bases outside the gene matches: 8. This CDR3 has 13 amino acids. The germline V gene has CDR1 MNHNS and CDR2 SASEGT. The CDR3 loop reads CATALAVNNEQFF. The CDR3, as DNA: TGTGCCACAGCTCTAGCGGTTAACAATGAGCAGTTCTTC.

This clonotype was found many times. The genes are TRBV6-5 and TRBJ1-5; D might be TRBD1 (5 bases). This CDR3 has 14 residues. V lost 4 bases to trimming and J lost 6 bases, with 13 bases between them. The germline V gene has CDR1 MNHEY and CDR2 SVGAGI. CDR3 coding DNA: TGTGCCAGCAGTTCAAGGGGCGTGGGTCAGCCCCAGCATTTT. This translates into CASSSRGVGQPQHF.

The sample holds a few counts of this clonotype. This chain uses TRBV6-2 or TRBV6-3 with TRBJ1-1; weak D call: TRBD1 (6 bases). The germline CDR1 and CDR2 sequences are MNHEY and SVGEGT. CDR3 length: 12 amino acids. Trimming cost V 2 bases and J 10 bases, with 11 bases left between them. The CDR3 bases are TGTGCCAGCAGTTACAGCGGACAGTCAGCTTTCTTT. This sequence encodes CASSYSGQSAFF.